The next 14 T cell receptor beta chains were all read from a single sample in a study of T cells in Graves' hyperthyroidism and ophthalmopathy. What was amplified from RNA transcripts were TCR beta CDR3 regions. The HTBI primer set was used in a first-round RT-PCR of the TCR CDR3. In TCRdb, the multiplex PCR reads were re-called with MiXCR into one record per CDR3 protein. The data show more than 150,000 distinct CDR3 sequences, with approximately 17% seen just once and roughly 30% held by the top ten. The sequenced material came from blood. Receptors originate from a woman aged 45-60 years with Graves' hyperthyroidism.

The sample holds many counts of this clonotype. The gene calls are TRBV12-3 or TRBV12-4 and TRBJ2-7; TRBD1 agrees at 8 bases. V shed 5 bases and J 3 bases; nucleotides not matched to a gene: 3. The CDR3 covers 13 residues. Here the CDR3 DNA reads TGTGCCAGCAGTGAACAGGGGGACTACGAGCAGTACTTC. Residues: CASSEQGDYEQYF.

This clonotype was seen many times. V usage is TRBV6-5 and J usage is TRBJ1-2; D gene ambiguous. Trimming shortened V by 0 bases and J by 4 bases, and 6 bases separated the two germline ends. Germline values: CDR1 MNHEY, CDR2 SVGAGI. The CDR3 loop spans 13 amino acids. The CDR3: CASSYSEGYGYTF. In nucleotides, the CDR3 is TGTGCCAGCAGTTACTCCGAGGGCTATGGCTACACCTTC.

This clonotype was observed a handful of times. The chain couples TRBV10-2 to TRBJ2-2; weak D call: TRBD2 (6 bases). V gave up 2 bases and J gave up 10 bases, with 23 bases separating them. Germline assignment: CDR1 WSHSY and CDR2 SAAADI. CDR3 length equals 17 residues. CDR3 in amino acids: CASSELRGKAGYEELFF. In DNA form, the CDR3 reads TGCGCCAGCAGTGAGCTTCGGGGGAAAGCTGGTTATGAGGAGCTGTTTTTT.

The V gene is TRBV18, the J gene TRBJ1-2; D possibly corresponds to TRBD1 (6 bases). The CDR3 has 13 amino acids. CDR1 and CDR2 (germline): KGHSH, LQKENI. Between the trimmed V and J ends, which lost 4 bases and 4 bases, there was a span of 10 bases. CDR3: CASSLQGSYGYTF. The DNA for the CDR3 is TGTGCCAGCTCACTTCAGGGGAGCTATGGCTACACCTTC.

This clonotype was recorded many times. The CDR3 loop reads CASSYQSGRSTEQYF. As DNA, the CDR3 is TGTGCCAGCAGTTACCAGAGTGGACGCTCGACGGAGCAGTACTTC. This chain joins TRBV6-5 and TRBJ2-7, with no clear D. Trimming took 2 bases from V and 7 from J, leaving 18 bases between them. Germline V gene lookup returns CDR1 MNHEY and CDR2 SVGAGI. The CDR3 runs to 15 residues.

With respect to this clonotype: A much larger clone lies a single base off, so this may be a read error. V is TRBV28 and J is TRBJ2-7, with unresolved D. The CDR3 length is 13 residues. Germline CDR1 reads MDHEN; CDR2 reads SYDVKM. With 6 bases removed from V and 1 base from J, the gap between germline ends came to 10 bases. The CDR3 loop reads CASRSDASYEQYF. CDR3 nucleotide sequence: TGTGCCAGCAGATCGGACGCATCCTACGAGCAGTACTTC.

This clonotype was seen ten or more times. This rearrangement joins TRBV19 to TRBJ1-1; no clear D gene. V was shortened by 6 bases and J by 0 bases, with 8 bases between the two germline ends. Per germline, CDR1 LNHDA and CDR2 SQIVND (reference sequence). The CDR3 runs 13 residues. CDR3 DNA: TGTGCCAGTAGGGTCTTGATGAACACTGAAGCTTTCTTT. The encoded protein is CASRVLMNTEAFF. The whole variable domain, remainder taken from reference TRBV19 and TRBJ1-1, is DGGITQSPKYLFRKEGQNVTLSCEQNLNHDAMYWYRQDPGQGLRLIYYSQIVNDFQKGDIAEGYSVSREKKESFPLTVTSAQKNPTAFYLCASRVLMNTEAFFGQGTRLTVV.

In its sample, this clonotype was seen many times. The DNA of the CDR3 is TGTGCCAGCAGTGAGACTGAGCCCGGGGAGCTGTTTTTT. Its protein product is CASSETEPGELFF. The V gene is TRBV2, the J gene TRBJ2-2, with D unclear. The CDR3 is 13 residues long. Germline assignment: CDR1 SNHLY and CDR2 FYNNEI. The germline V and J ends were trimmed by 3 bases and 6 bases, with 8 bases remaining between them.

In this sample, this clonotype turned up many times. DNA of the CDR3: TGTGCCAGCAGCCCCCGAGTAGGCAGGAGAAACACTGAAGCTTTCTTT. Protein sequence: CASSPRVGRRNTEAFF. This chain connects TRBV7-2 to TRBJ1-1, with D unclear. CDR1 is SGHTA, CDR2 FQGNSA, per germline. Trimming took off 5 bases at V and 2 bases at J, with 18 bases between the two ends. The CDR3 contains 16 residues.

The chain recombines TRBV19 with TRBJ2-3, with D perhaps TRBD2 (7 bases). This CDR3 is 15 amino acids long. Germline CDR1 LNHDA, CDR2 SQIVND (reference sequence). V shed 2 bases and J shed 5 bases, with 14 bases lying between them. In DNA form, the CDR3 reads TGTGCCAGTAGTATAACAGGGAGGGATCAAGATACGCAGTATTTT. Encoded protein: CASSITGRDQDTQYF. Full variable domain (outside the CDR3, taken from reference TRBV19 and TRBJ2-3): DGGITQSPKYLFRKEGQNVTLSCEQNLNHDAMYWYRQDPGQGLRLIYYSQIVNDFQKGDIAEGYSVSREKKESFPLTVTSAQKNPTAFYLCASSITGRDQDTQYFGPGTRLTVL.

This rearrangement joins TRBV6-1 to TRBJ1-1; 7 bases fit TRBD1. The CDR3 consists of 12 residues. J was trimmed by 3 bases and V by 7 bases; bases with no gene match: 2. Germline loops: CDR1 MNHNS, CDR2 SASEGT. DNA of the CDR3: TGTGCCAGCACTACAGGGGACACTGAAGCTTTCTTT. Encoded protein: CASTTGDTEAFF.

In its sample, this clonotype was seen many times. The J gene is TRBJ1-3, the V gene TRBV29-1; D is perhaps TRBD1 (6 bases). V lost 3 bases and J 0 bases, leaving 12 bases between the germline ends. The CDR3 extends over 15 amino acids. CDR1 SQVTM and CDR2 ANQGSEA come from the germline V gene. CDR3 nucleotides: TGCAGCGTTGAGAACAGGGCTCACTCTGGAAACACCATATATTTT. It codes for CSVENRAHSGNTIYF.

The chain combines TRBV3-1 with TRBJ1-2; D is undetermined. The CDR3 sequence is 15 residues long. Trimming stripped 3 bases from V and 3 bases from J, with 14 bases between. CDR1 is LGHDT and CDR2 is YNNKEL in the germline V gene (reference sequence). The chain's CDR3 is CASSHPGYYDYGYTF. The CDR3 region has the DNA TGTGCCAGCAGCCATCCTGGTTATTATGACTATGGCTACACCTTC.

This clonotype was detected ten times or more. V is TRBV29-1 and J is TRBJ2-5; D is possibly TRBD2 (7 bases). Germline lookup yields CDR1 SQVTM and CDR2 ANQGSEA. The CDR3 loop spans 17 amino acids. Trimming shortened V by 0 bases and J by 1 base, and 18 bases separated the two germline ends. CDR3 in DNA: TGCAGCGTTGAAGATTACCTAGGGGGGGTCGGCCAAGAGACCCAGTACTTC. It specifies CSVEDYLGGVGQETQYF. The entire variable domain, with the rest obtained from reference TRBV29-1 and TRBJ2-5, is as follows: SAVISQKPSRDICQRGTSLTIQCQVDSQVTMMFWYRQQPGQSLTLIATANQGSEATYESGFVIDKFPISRPNLTFSTLTVSNMSPEDSSIYLCSVEDYLGGVGQETQYFGPGTRLLVL.